The count of the clone carrying this TCR beta chain is one. Its antigen is unidentified. The repertoire was sequenced with immunoSEQ multiplex PCR; TCRdb's copy has only in-frame clones and lacks some. The data hold 95,000 to 150,000 clones, with around nine tenths observed a single time. This sample is drawn from a study of T cell responses to AZD1222 COVID-19 vaccine. Study-level results: Repertoire collection took place solely once the T cell response had peaked. Mostly white British, mostly female donors; authors suggested clonal diversity may be underestimated.

Germline lookup yields CDR1 MNHEY and CDR2 SVGEGT. V was pared by 5 bases and J by 5 bases, with 18 bases between. This CDR3 contains 15 residues. The source was peripheral blood, collected on day 0 of AZD1222 vaccination. This sequence originates from an adult in good health. The V gene is TRBV6-2 or TRBV6-3, the J gene TRBJ2-5; D is undetermined. The CDR3 coding sequence is TGTGCCAGCAGTCGCTGGACGGACGATTCGGAGACCCAGTACTTC. Its protein product is CASSRWTDDSETQYF.